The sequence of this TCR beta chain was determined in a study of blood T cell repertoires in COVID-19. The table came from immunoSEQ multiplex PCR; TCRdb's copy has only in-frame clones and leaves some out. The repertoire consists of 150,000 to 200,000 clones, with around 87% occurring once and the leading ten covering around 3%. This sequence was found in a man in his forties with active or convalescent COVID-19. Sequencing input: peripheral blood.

The CDR3 DNA follows: TGTGCCAGCAGGCCAGGACAAGCAAGCAATGAGCAGTTCTTC. Protein product: CASRPGQASNEQFF. The chain combines TRBV6-4 with TRBJ2-1; D is perhaps TRBD1 (5 bases). Trimming cost V 6 bases and J 6 bases, with 15 bases left between them. This CDR3 has 14 residues. Per the germline V gene, CDR1 is MRHNA and CDR2 is SNTAGT.